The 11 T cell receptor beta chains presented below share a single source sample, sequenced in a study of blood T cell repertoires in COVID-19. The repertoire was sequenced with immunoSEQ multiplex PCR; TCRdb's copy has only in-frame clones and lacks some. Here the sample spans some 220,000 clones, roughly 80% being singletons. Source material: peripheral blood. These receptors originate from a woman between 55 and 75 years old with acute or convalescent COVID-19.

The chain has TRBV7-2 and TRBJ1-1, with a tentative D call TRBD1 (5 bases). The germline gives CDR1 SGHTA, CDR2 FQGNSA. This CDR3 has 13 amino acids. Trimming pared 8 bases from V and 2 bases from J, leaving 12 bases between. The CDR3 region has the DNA TGTGCCAGCTCCATTACAGGAAACACTGAAGCTTTCTTT. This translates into CASSITGNTEAFF. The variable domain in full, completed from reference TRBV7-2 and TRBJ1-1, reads GAGVSQSPSNKVTEKGKDVELRCDPISGHTALYWYRQSLGQGLEFLIYFQGNSAPDKSGLPSDRFSAERTGGSVSTLTIQRTQQEDSAVYLCASSITGNTEAFFGQGTRLTVV.

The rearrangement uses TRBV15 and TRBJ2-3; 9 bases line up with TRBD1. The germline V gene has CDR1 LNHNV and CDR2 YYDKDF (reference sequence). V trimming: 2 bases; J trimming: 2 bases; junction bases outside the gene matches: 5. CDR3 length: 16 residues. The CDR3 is CATSRRGQGFTDTQYF. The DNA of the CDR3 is TGTGCCACCAGCAGAAGGGGACAGGGATTCACAGATACGCAGTATTTT.

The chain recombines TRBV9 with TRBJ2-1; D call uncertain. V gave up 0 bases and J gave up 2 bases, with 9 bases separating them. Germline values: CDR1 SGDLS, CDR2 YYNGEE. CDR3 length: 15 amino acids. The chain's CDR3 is CASSVVLSPYNEQFF. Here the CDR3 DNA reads TGTGCCAGCAGCGTAGTCCTGTCCCCCTACAATGAGCAGTTCTTC.

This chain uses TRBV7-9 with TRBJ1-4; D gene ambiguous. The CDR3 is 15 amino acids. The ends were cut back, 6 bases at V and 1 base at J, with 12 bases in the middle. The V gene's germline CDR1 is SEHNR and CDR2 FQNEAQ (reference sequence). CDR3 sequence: CASSGPSGTNEKLFF. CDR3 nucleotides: TGTGCCAGCAGTGGGCCCAGCGGAACTAATGAAAAACTGTTTTTT.

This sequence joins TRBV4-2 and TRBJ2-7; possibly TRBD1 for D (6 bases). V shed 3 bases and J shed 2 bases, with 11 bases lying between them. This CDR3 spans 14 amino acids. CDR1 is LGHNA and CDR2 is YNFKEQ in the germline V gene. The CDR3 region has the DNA TGTGCCAGCAGCCACCGGGACACAGCCTACGAGCAGTACTTC. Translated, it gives CASSHRDTAYEQYF.

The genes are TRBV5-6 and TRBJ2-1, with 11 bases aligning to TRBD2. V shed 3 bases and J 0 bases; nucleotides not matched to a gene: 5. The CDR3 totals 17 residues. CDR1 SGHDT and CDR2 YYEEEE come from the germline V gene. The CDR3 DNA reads TGTGCCAGCAGCTGGGGACTAGCGGACAGCTCCTACAATGAGCAGTTCTTC. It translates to CASSWGLADSSYNEQFF.

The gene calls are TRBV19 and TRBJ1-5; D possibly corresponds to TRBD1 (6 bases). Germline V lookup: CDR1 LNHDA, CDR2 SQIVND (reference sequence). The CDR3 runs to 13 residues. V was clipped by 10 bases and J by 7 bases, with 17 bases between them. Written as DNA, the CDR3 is TGTGCCACCAAGGGGGGGGTCGGACAGCCCCAGCATTTT. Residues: CATKGGVGQPQHF.

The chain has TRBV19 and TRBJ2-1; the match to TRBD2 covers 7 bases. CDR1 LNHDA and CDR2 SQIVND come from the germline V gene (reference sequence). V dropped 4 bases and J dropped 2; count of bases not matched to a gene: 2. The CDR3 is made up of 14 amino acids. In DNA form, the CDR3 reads TGTGCCAGTAGTACCGGGACTACCTACAATGAGCAGTTCTTC. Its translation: CASSTGTTYNEQFF.

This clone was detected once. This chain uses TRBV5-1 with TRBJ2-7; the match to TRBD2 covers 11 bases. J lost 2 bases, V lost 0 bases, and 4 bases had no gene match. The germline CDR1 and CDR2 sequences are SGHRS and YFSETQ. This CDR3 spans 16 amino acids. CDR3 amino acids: CASSLGTSGRTYEQYF. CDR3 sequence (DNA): TGCGCCAGCAGCTTGGGGACTAGCGGGCGGACCTACGAGCAGTACTTC.

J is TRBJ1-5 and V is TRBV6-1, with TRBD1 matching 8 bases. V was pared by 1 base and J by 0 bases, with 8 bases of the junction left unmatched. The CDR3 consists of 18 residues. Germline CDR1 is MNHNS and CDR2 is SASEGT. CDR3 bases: TGTGCCAGCAGTGAAGTTCCCCACGGACAGGGTAGCAATCAGCCCCAGCATTTT. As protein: CASSEVPHGQGSNQPQHF.

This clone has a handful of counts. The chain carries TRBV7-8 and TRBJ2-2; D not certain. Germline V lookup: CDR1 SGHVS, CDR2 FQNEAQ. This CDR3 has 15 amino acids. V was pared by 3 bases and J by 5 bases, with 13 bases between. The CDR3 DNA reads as TGTGCCAGCAGCTTGGTTAGTCGTCCGACCGGGGAGCTGTTTTTT. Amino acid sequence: CASSLVSRPTGELFF.